Detailed here is one T cell receptor beta chain. Antigen unknown. A TCRbeta library incorporating unique molecular identifiers was prepared. TCRdb independently ran MiXCR on the PCR reads; one entry per CDR3 protein. This table has under 100,000 distinct CDR3 sequences, 15% appearing once. The record originates from a study of T-cell reconstitution after alpha-beta-depleted transplantation in children. Regarding the study as a whole: By about two months after transplant, alpha-beta T cells reportedly arose from several hundred graft clones that had expanded. Surviving recipient T cells and intrathymic progenitors accounted for some patients' high TCRbeta diversity at day 60.

The CDR3 length is 17 residues. The germline V gene has CDR1 KGHSY and CDR2 FQNENV. Trimming removed 4 bases from V and 4 bases from J; junction bases left unmatched: 13. The sequence came from a male patient aged 2 to 9 who had a stem cell transplant for acute lymphoblastic leukemia, so the T cells may come from the graft donor. The V and J genes are TRBV16 and TRBJ2-4; 7 bases fit TRBD1. The sample here was PBMCs, mostly from graft donor cells, taken 180 days after TCRalphabeta/CD19-depleted stem cell transplant. CDR3 in DNA: TGTGCCAGCAGCCGTTTATCTTCCGGGACAGAGAAAAACATTCAGTACTTC. It encodes CASSRLSSGTEKNIQYF. The full variable domain, with the rest looked up from reference TRBV16 and TRBJ2-4, is GEEVAQTPKHLVRGEGQKAKLYCAPIKGHSYVFWYQQVLKNEFKFLISFQNENVFDETGMPKERFSAKCLPNSPCSLEIQATKLEDSAVYFCASSRLSSGTEKNIQYFGAGTRLSVL.